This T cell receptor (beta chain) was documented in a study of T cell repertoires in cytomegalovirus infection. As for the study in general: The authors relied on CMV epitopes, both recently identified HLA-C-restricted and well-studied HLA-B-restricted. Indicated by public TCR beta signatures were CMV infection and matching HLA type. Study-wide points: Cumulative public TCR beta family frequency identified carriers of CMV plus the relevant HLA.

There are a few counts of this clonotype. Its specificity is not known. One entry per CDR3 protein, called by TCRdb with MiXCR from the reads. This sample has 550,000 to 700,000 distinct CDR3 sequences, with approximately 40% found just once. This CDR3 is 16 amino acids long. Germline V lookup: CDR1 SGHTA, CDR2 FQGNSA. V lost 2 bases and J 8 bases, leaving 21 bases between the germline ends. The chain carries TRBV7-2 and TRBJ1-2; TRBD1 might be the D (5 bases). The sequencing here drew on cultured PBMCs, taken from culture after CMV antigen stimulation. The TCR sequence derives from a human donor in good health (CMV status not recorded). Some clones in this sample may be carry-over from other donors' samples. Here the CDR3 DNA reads TGTGCCAGCAGCTTAAATTTCAGGGTCCAGTATGAGGGCTACACCTTC. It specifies CASSLNFRVQYEGYTF.